Frequency places the clone carrying this T cell receptor beta chain as medium-sized. The antigen is unknown. TRB amplification used around 270 ng of peripheral blood genomic DNA. TRB rearrangements were amplified by touch-down multiplex PCR with mixed TRB-A/B primers. Using the multiplex PCR reads, TCRdb records one entry per CDR3 protein without DNA. The sample has thousands of distinct CDR3 sequences. Germline V gene data show CDR1 as SGHDT and CDR2 as YYEEEE. CDR3 length: 14 amino acids. This sample stems from a study of T cell clusters in autoimmune cytopenias. About the study: The median distinct TRB clonotype count was roughly 2,400 per sample, from a median approximately 51,000 reads. Study findings and constraints: TRB repertoire shifts in secondary cytopenia and chronic lymphocytic leukemia mostly reflected lymphoma, not autoimmunity. Healthy donors had about 3.1-fold more exclusive TRB clusters than active autoimmune hepatitis patients. Primary autoimmune cytopenia patients seemingly lacked the physiological T cell clusters found in healthy donors.

This chain uses TRBV5-6 with TRBJ2-5; TCRdb calls TRBD2, which cannot be checked without DNA. This sequence originates from a human donor with an autoimmune cytopenia or autoimmune hepatitis (not recorded which). The sequencing input was peripheral blood. The CDR3 is CASSLETSTETQYF. The variable domain in full, completed from reference TRBV5-6 and TRBJ2-5, reads DAGVTQSPTHLIKTRGQQVTLRCSPKSGHDTVSWYQQALGQGPQFIFQYYEEEERQRGNFPDRFSGHQFPNYSSELNVNALLLGDSALYLCASSLETSTETQYFGPGTRLLVL.